The 5 T cell receptor beta chains presented below share a single source sample, sequenced in a study of cytomegalovirus exposure and HLA in healthy donors. The study ran its PCR with 60 Vbeta and 13 Jbeta primers. Here immunoSEQ multiplex PCR was the method, and the copy in TCRdb shows in-frame clones only, minus some. The sample includes some 200,000 clones, approximately 70% seen only once; the top ten take about 3%. The sequenced sample consisted of PBMCs. The receptor source for this set is a man aged 35 to 55 in good health and CMV-seropositive.

The sample holds a few counts of this clone. The genes are TRBV21-1 and TRBJ2-7; the D call of TRBD2 is as the table states it, not checked on the DNA. TRBV21-1 is a pseudogene locus. This CDR3 has 14 residues. CDR3 DNA: TGTGCCAGCAGCAACTGGTCGGGCTCCTACGAGCAGTACTTC. This encodes CASSNWSGSYEQYF.

V usage is TRBV29-1 and J usage is TRBJ1-2, with TRBD1 matching 10 bases. Germline CDR1 is SQVTM and CDR2 is ANQGSEA. V was pared by 5 bases and J by 7 bases, with 16 bases of the junction left unmatched. CDR3 length equals 16 residues. CDR3 loop: CSVQGLEGQGGRGYTF. The CDR3 nucleotides read TGCAGCGTTCAAGGTCTTGAAGGACAGGGGGGACGTGGCTACACCTTC.

The chain carries TRBV6-5 and TRBJ2-1, with TRBD2 as a possible D gene (6 bases). The ends were cut back, 7 bases at V and 9 bases at J, with 10 bases in the middle. CDR3 length equals 11 residues. Germline CDR1 and CDR2: MNHEY and SVGAGI. The CDR3 DNA sequence: TGTGCCAGCAAAACCGGGGGTGAGCAGTTCTTC. This codes for CASKTGGEQFF.

This chain links TRBV5-4 with TRBJ1-1, with 8 bases identical to TRBD1. CDR1 and CDR2 (germline): SGHNT, YYREEE (reference sequence). The CDR3 extends over 14 amino acids. V shed 4 bases, J shed 2 bases, and the junction held 4 bases outside the gene matches. The CDR3 region has the DNA TGTGCCAGCAGCAAACAGGGGGTCAACACTGAAGCTTTCTTT. This codes for CASSKQGVNTEAFF.

The rearrangement joins TRBV10-1 to TRBJ2-1; D might be TRBD2 (5 bases). The germline V gene has CDR1 WNHNN and CDR2 SYGVQD (reference sequence). The CDR3 spans 15 residues. Between the trimmed V and J ends, which lost 3 bases and 9 bases, there was a span of 18 bases. CDR3 region: CASSDLADIGGEQFF. The CDR3 DNA sequence: TGCGCCAGCAGTGACCTAGCCGACATCGGTGGTGAGCAGTTCTTC.